The 19 T cell receptor beta chains given below trace back to one sample, sequenced in a study of blood T cells in healthy people across ages. Together with a sample-barcoded 5' primer, a J-beta primer mix was included in a second PCR lasting roughly 6 to 12 cycles. TCRdb reanalysed the 5' RACE reads using MiXCR and keeps one entry per CDR3 protein. The data hold hundreds of thousands of distinct CDR3 sequences, with 49% observed a single time. Sequenced: blood. These receptors were obtained from a woman aged 55 to 70 in good health.

The CDR3 spells CASTPGQIYGYTF. As DNA, the CDR3 is TGTGCCAGCACCCCCGGACAGATCTATGGCTACACCTTC. The chain links TRBV6-5 to TRBJ1-2; the D gene is possibly TRBD1 (6 bases). The CDR3 totals 13 residues. Trimming pared 7 bases from V and 4 bases from J, leaving 13 bases between. The germline V gene has CDR1 MNHEY and CDR2 SVGAGI.

This clonotype has a handful of counts. The chain has TRBV20-1 and TRBJ2-7, with D perhaps matching TRBD2 (6 bases). The germline gives CDR1 DFQATT, CDR2 SNEGSKA (reference sequence). Deletions cut 6 bases from V and 0 bases from J, with 12 bases between. The CDR3 has 13 amino acids. The CDR3 coding sequence is TGCAGTGCAAACCGGGACTTCTCCTACGAGCAGTACTTC. Encoded protein: CSANRDFSYEQYF.

The rearrangement joins TRBV7-3 to TRBJ2-1, with 8 bases fitting TRBD2. V gave up 0 bases and J gave up 6 bases; unmatched junction bases: 13. The CDR3 runs 18 residues. Germline CDR1 and CDR2: SGHTA and FQGTGA. The CDR3 reads CASSLTIWGGLGANEQFF. CDR3 in DNA: TGTGCCAGCAGCTTAACGATATGGGGGGGACTAGGCGCCAATGAGCAGTTCTTC.

This clonotype is a singleton in its sample. CDR3 region: CASSYRGTGDFEQYF. DNA for the CDR3: TGTGCCAGCAGTTACCGAGGGACAGGGGATTTCGAGCAGTACTTC. The chain recombines TRBV6-5 with TRBJ2-5; 10 bases match TRBD1. Judging by the DNA end, TRBJ2-7 fits better; the J call may be wrong. Germline CDR1 and CDR2: MNHEY and SVGAGI. The CDR3 length is 15 residues.

The chain has TRBV20-1 and TRBJ2-1, with TRBD2 matching 10 bases. CDR1 is DFQATT, CDR2 SNEGSKA, per germline (reference sequence). The CDR3 runs 17 residues. V was pared by 6 bases and J by 2 bases, with 13 bases of the junction left unmatched. The CDR3 DNA follows: TGCAGTGCCCTAAGCGGGAGGGCTGCCCAAACCTACAATGAGCAGTTCTTC. This encodes CSALSGRAAQTYNEQFF.

The rearrangement links TRBV7-2 to TRBJ1-2; no reliable D call. There are 15 residues in the CDR3. CDR1 is SGHTA, CDR2 FQGNSA, per germline. The V and J ends lost 0 bases and 4 bases respectively, with 12 bases between them. The CDR3 protein is CASSLAWWAVYGYTF. DNA for the CDR3: TGTGCCAGCAGCTTAGCGTGGTGGGCGGTCTATGGCTACACCTTC.

This clonotype was observed a single time. The chain uses TRBV3-1 and TRBJ2-1, with TRBD1 matching 7 bases. J lost 10 bases, V lost 2 bases, and 8 bases had no gene match. This CDR3 has 14 residues. The germline V gene has CDR1 LGHDT and CDR2 YNNKEL (reference sequence). CDR3 sequence (DNA): TGTGCCAGCAGCCAATCGAACAGGGGCGGCGAGCAGTTCTTC. Its protein product is CASSQSNRGGEQFF.

The rearrangement joins TRBV10-3 to TRBJ1-4; D unclear. The CDR3 has 14 residues. Germline lookup yields CDR1 ENHRY and CDR2 SYGVKD. Trimming cost V 7 bases and J 0 bases, with 9 bases left between them. CDR3 in amino acids: CAITAVATNEKLFF. The CDR3 DNA reads as TGTGCCATCACAGCGGTGGCAACTAATGAAAAACTGTTTTTT.

The rearrangement links TRBV20-1 to TRBJ2-7; 14 bases align to TRBD2. CDR1 and CDR2 from the germline V gene are DFQATT and SNEGSKA (reference sequence). V was clipped by 6 bases and J by 1 base; unmatched bases: 2. The CDR3 extends over 14 amino acids. CDR3 loop: CSARTSGRSYEQYF. As DNA, the CDR3 is TGCAGTGCCCGGACTAGCGGGAGGTCCTACGAGCAGTACTTC.

The V gene is TRBV10-3, the J gene TRBJ2-7; 14 nucleotides agree with TRBD2. CDR3 length: 15 residues. Trimming removed 3 bases from V and 4 bases from J; junction bases left unmatched: 2. In germline, CDR1 is ENHRY, CDR2 SYGVKD. The CDR3 reads CAISDGTSGSYEQYF. CDR3 nucleotides: TGTGCCATCAGTGATGGGACTAGCGGGAGTTACGAGCAGTACTTC.

In its sample, this clonotype was seen once. The V call is TRBV7-2, the J call TRBJ1-6; D call uncertain. CDR1 SGHTA and CDR2 FQGNSA come from the germline V gene. The ends were cut back, 1 base at V and 13 bases at J, with 11 bases in the middle. CDR3 length: 13 residues. Written as DNA, the CDR3 is TGTGCCAGCAGCTTAGGGGTAGACGGGCCCCTCCACTTT. Translation gives CASSLGVDGPLHF. The full variable domain, completed using reference TRBV7-2 and TRBJ1-6, is GAGVSQSPSNKVTEKGKDVELRCDPISGHTALYWYRQSLGQGLEFLIYFQGNSAPDKSGLPSDRFSAERTGGSVSTLTIQRTQQEDSAVYLCASSLGVDGPLHFGNGTRLTVT.

The chain recombines TRBV20-1 with TRBJ1-2; D is possibly TRBD1 (5 bases). V lost 6 bases and J lost 5, with 19 bases in between. CDR1 DFQATT and CDR2 SNEGSKA come from the germline V gene (reference sequence). The CDR3 covers 14 residues. The CDR3 DNA sequence: TGCAGTGCCCCCCCGGGACTAATTACTTATGGCTACACCTTC. Its protein is CSAPPGLITYGYTF.

Only a few counts were recorded for this clonotype. The chain has TRBV7-2 and TRBJ1-2; D is perhaps TRBD1 (6 bases). The CDR3 runs 14 residues. V was clipped by 4 bases and J by 6 bases, with 15 bases between them. Per the germline V gene, CDR1 is SGHTA and CDR2 is FQGNSA. DNA of the CDR3: TGTGCCAGCAGCTCTAGCTCAGAGGGGGATGGCTACACCTTC. This gives the protein CASSSSSEGDGYTF.

In this sample, this clonotype turned up a few times. The chain joins TRBV6-2 or TRBV6-3 to TRBJ2-5; 8 bases are a match to TRBD1. In germline, CDR1 is MNHEY, CDR2 SVGEGT. The CDR3 runs 13 residues. V lost 7 bases, J lost 5 bases, and 6 bases stayed unmatched. As DNA, the CDR3 is TGTGCCAGCAAGGACAGGGTCCTGGAGACCCAGTACTTC. Amino acids: CASKDRVLETQYF.

This sequence joins TRBV7-3 and TRBJ1-1, with D perhaps matching TRBD1 (6 bases). This CDR3 is 13 amino acids long. Germline lookup yields CDR1 SGHTA and CDR2 FQGTGA. Trimming took off 5 bases at V and 4 bases at J, with 11 bases between the two ends. The CDR3 loop reads CASSGTGRTEAFF. CDR3 in DNA: TGTGCCAGCAGCGGTACAGGGCGCACTGAAGCTTTCTTT.

CDR3 sequence reads: CASSSLTEQFF. The CDR3 nucleotides are TGTGCCAGCAGTTCCCTAACAGAGCAGTTCTTC. This chain connects TRBV12-3 or TRBV12-4 to TRBJ2-1; D is unclear. Trimming took 4 bases from V and 10 from J, leaving 8 bases between them. The CDR3 runs to 11 residues.

This chain uses TRBV10-3 with TRBJ2-3; the match to TRBD2 covers 7 bases. This CDR3 region has 16 residues. Germline V gene sequence: CDR1 ENHRY, CDR2 SYGVKD. The trim removed 0 bases at V and 4 bases at J, leaving 7 bases unmatched. The CDR3 DNA reads TGTGCCATCAGTGAGTCTAGAGGGAGCGGGGCAGATACGCAGTATTTT. It codes for CAISESRGSGADTQYF.

The genes are TRBV6-5 and TRBJ1-1; 7 nucleotides line up with TRBD1. This CDR3 has 13 amino acids. The V and J ends lost 6 bases and 3 bases, in that order; junction bases with no gene match: 4. Germline assignment: CDR1 MNHEY and CDR2 SVGAGI. DNA for the CDR3: TGTGCCAGCAGATCAGGACAGGACACTGAAGCTTTCTTT. Encoded protein: CASRSGQDTEAFF.

Here the CDR3 reads CASSDRGYANNEQYF. CDR3 DNA: TGTGCCAGCAGTGATCGGGGATACGCAAACAATGAGCAGTACTTC. V and J are TRBV6-4 and TRBJ2-7, with D maybe TRBD2 (5 bases). The germline CDR1 and CDR2 sequences are MRHNA and SNTAGT. The CDR3 runs 15 residues. V shed 3 bases and J shed 7 bases, with 19 bases lying between them.